These 5 T cell receptor beta chains originate from one sample sequenced in a study of vaccination effects on CD4 cells after COVID-19. Viral peptide pools were used in the ViraFEST assay to expand antigen-specific CD4+ T cells, and sequencing came afterward. Cells that had been cultured for approximately eleven days were the source of isolated CD4+ T cells. Having tested negative for nucleocapsid antibodies, the vaccine recipients showed no prior SARS-CoV-2 infection. Profiling relied on immunoSEQ multiplex PCR, and the TCRdb table lists in-frame clones only, not all of them. The table shows tens of thousands of clones, with under 75% occurring only once. What these receptors recognize is not known. The input for sequencing was CD4+ T cells from PBMCs cultured with SARS-CoV-2 spike peptides, taken before COVID-19 vaccination. Receptor source: a human donor who received a COVID-19 vaccine.

The gene calls are TRBV7-9 and TRBJ2-1; 7 bases are shared with TRBD1. Germline loops: CDR1 SEHNR, CDR2 FQNEAQ (reference sequence). The CDR3 totals 10 residues. V was clipped by 9 bases and J by 12 bases; unmatched bases: 5. The CDR3 region has the DNA TGTGCCAGTTCAGGGGGATGGCAGTTCTTC. Translation gives CASSGGWQFF.

This chain joins TRBV5-1 and TRBJ2-1, with 7 bases matching TRBD2. Germline CDR1 SGHRS, CDR2 YFSETQ. The CDR3 length is 15 residues. V lost 5 bases, J lost 2 bases, and 7 bases stayed unmatched. This CDR3 reads CASRDHGGTYNEQFF. In DNA form, the CDR3 reads TGCGCCAGCAGGGACCACGGGGGGACCTACAATGAGCAGTTCTTC.

A few counts support this clone. J is TRBJ2-3 and V is TRBV6-6; 7 bases agree with TRBD1. V shed 5 bases and J 1 base; nucleotides not matched to a gene: 9. The CDR3 sequence is 16 residues long. Germline CDR1 is MNHNY and CDR2 is SVGAGI (reference sequence). CDR3 loop: CASSQMTGLGTDTQYF. The CDR3 nucleotides are TGTGCCAGCAGTCAAATGACAGGGTTGGGCACAGATACGCAGTATTTT.

This chain joins TRBV6-2 or TRBV6-3 and TRBJ1-1, with TRBD1 matching over 7 bases. Per the germline V gene, CDR1 is MNHEY and CDR2 is SVGEGT. The CDR3 is 15 amino acids. With V trimmed by 5 bases and J by 5 bases, 11 bases remained unmatched. CDR3 protein: CASSDMDRILTEAFF. In DNA, the CDR3 is TGTGCCAGCAGTGATATGGACAGGATTTTGACTGAAGCTTTCTTT.

Only one count was recorded for this clone. This chain joins TRBV6-2 or TRBV6-3 and TRBJ2-1, with TRBD1 as a possible D gene (6 bases). The CDR3 has 15 residues. V gave up 0 bases and J gave up 2 bases, with 8 bases separating them. Per germline, CDR1 MNHEY and CDR2 SVGEGT. For the CDR3, the DNA is TGTGCCAGCAGTTACTCGAGGGGGACCTACAATGAGCAGTTCTTC. The encoded protein is CASSYSRGTYNEQFF.